The next 22 T cell receptor beta chains were all read from a single sample in a study of T cell responses to AZD1222 COVID-19 vaccine. Clones were read by immunoSEQ multiplex PCR, and TCRdb kept only the in-frame ones, dropping some. The table has 120,000 or so clones, 85% to 90% seen once; the top ten hold about 29%. Sequences were derived from peripheral blood, sampled on day 0 of AZD1222 vaccination. These receptors were obtained from an adult in good health.

The rearrangement uses TRBV6-4 and TRBJ2-5; D unresolved. The V end lost 8 bases, the J end lost 4 bases, and 17 bases lay between the germline ends. The germline gives CDR1 MRHNA, CDR2 SNTAGT. The CDR3 spans 14 residues. The CDR3 DNA reads as TGTGCCAGCCTTACTTGTTCGGGCTTAGAGACCCAGTACTTC. Encoded protein: CASLTCSGLETQYF.

CDR3 loop: CASSTQGQGEQFF. In nucleotides, the CDR3 is TGTGCCAGTAGTACCCAGGGGCAGGGTGAGCAGTTCTTC. The V gene is TRBV19, the J gene TRBJ2-1; a possible D gene is TRBD1 (6 bases). V was trimmed by 4 bases and J by 9 bases, leaving 13 bases between them. The CDR3 contains 13 residues. Germline CDR1 reads LNHDA; CDR2 reads SQIVND (reference sequence). Full variable domain (remainder filled in from reference TRBV19 and TRBJ2-1): DGGITQSPKYLFRKEGQNVTLSCEQNLNHDAMYWYRQDPGQGLRLIYYSQIVNDFQKGDIAEGYSVSREKKESFPLTVTSAQKNPTAFYLCASSTQGQGEQFFGPGTRLTVL.

This chain uses TRBV7-3 with TRBJ2-2, with D hard to call. The V gene's germline CDR1 is SGHTA and CDR2 FQGTGA. The CDR3 length is 16 residues. Trimming took 6 bases from V and 2 from J, leaving 16 bases between them. The CDR3 here is CASSRTATPNTGELFF. The CDR3 DNA is TGTGCCAGCAGTCGTACAGCGACCCCAAACACCGGGGAGCTGTTTTTT.

The chain couples TRBV24-1 to TRBJ2-1; 9 bases match TRBD1. Trimming at V came to 3 bases and at J to 5 bases, leaving 7 bases not matched to a gene. This CDR3 contains 16 residues. Looked up from germline, CDR1 is KGHDR and CDR2 is SFDVKD. CDR3 sequence reads: CATSDGTGWSHNEQFF. In DNA form, the CDR3 reads TGTGCCACCAGTGATGGGACAGGGTGGTCCCACAATGAGCAGTTCTTC.

This chain joins TRBV5-4 and TRBJ1-6, with D unclear. From germline, CDR1 is SGHNT and CDR2 YYREEE (reference sequence). The CDR3 consists of 15 residues. The V end was cut by 0 bases, the J end by 5 bases, with 9 bases between. The CDR3 DNA is TGTGCCAGCAGCTTGGTATCTGATCATAATTCACCCCTCCACTTT. Translated, it gives CASSLVSDHNSPLHF.

The V gene is TRBV5-6, the J gene TRBJ2-2, with a possible D match to TRBD1 (5 bases). This CDR3 is built from 15 residues. Trimming took off 3 bases at V and 6 bases at J, with 15 bases between the two ends. Looked up from germline, CDR1 is SGHDT and CDR2 is YYEEEE. The CDR3 here is CASSWAGLVAGELFF. The CDR3 DNA reads as TGTGCCAGCAGCTGGGCAGGGCTCGTGGCCGGGGAGCTGTTTTTT.

The chain is built from TRBV7-2 and TRBJ2-1, with D possibly matching TRBD1 (5 bases). The germline V gene encodes CDR1 SGHTA and CDR2 FQGNSA. Trimming shortened V by 3 bases and J by 5 bases, and 17 bases separated the two germline ends. The CDR3 spans 16 residues. CDR3 nucleotides: TGTGCCAGCAGCTTTTGGGGCCAATTGAAGAACAATGAGCAGTTCTTC. This encodes CASSFWGQLKNNEQFF.

This clone was observed once. V and J are TRBV5-1 and TRBJ2-5, with D unclear. This CDR3 has 11 amino acids. V shed 0 bases and J shed 5 bases, with 2 bases lying between them. The germline gives CDR1 SGHRS, CDR2 YFSETQ. The CDR3 sequence: CASSLDETQYF. The CDR3 DNA reads TGCGCCAGCAGCTTGGACGAGACCCAGTACTTC.

The gene calls are TRBV27 and TRBJ2-7; 7 nucleotides agree with TRBD2. Looked up from germline, CDR1 is MNHEY and CDR2 is SMNVEV (reference sequence). The CDR3 length is 16 residues. The junction had 8 bases not matched to a gene; V was cut back by 3 bases and J by 0 bases. CDR3 bases: TGTGCCAGCAGTTTCGGCGGCGGGGGAAGCTCCTACGAGCAGTACTTC. This codes for CASSFGGGGSSYEQYF.

The chain recombines TRBV6-1 with TRBJ1-3; no definite D call. Trimming removed 3 bases from V and 0 bases from J, with 9 bases in between. The CDR3 has 15 amino acids. Germline V lookup: CDR1 MNHNS, CDR2 SASEGT. CDR3 coding DNA: TGTGCCAGCAGTGAGGGTAAACTCTCTGGAAACACCATATATTTT. As protein: CASSEGKLSGNTIYF.

The rearrangement uses TRBV4-1 and TRBJ1-2; D not certain. V lost 0 bases and J lost 8, with 19 bases in between. Looked up from germline, CDR1 is MGHRA and CDR2 is YSYEKL. This CDR3 is built from 16 residues. CDR3 sequence: CASSQDGNVGNQGYTF. CDR3 coding DNA: TGCGCCAGCAGCCAAGATGGAAATGTCGGGAACCAGGGCTACACCTTC.

This sequence joins TRBV27 and TRBJ2-3, with 10 bases identical to TRBD2. V gave up 4 bases and J gave up 6 bases; unmatched junction bases: 13. This CDR3 region has 17 residues. Germline V gene data show CDR1 as MNHEY and CDR2 as SMNVEV (reference sequence). The CDR3 sequence is CASSSPSEAGGRDTQYF. The CDR3 nucleotides read TGTGCCAGCAGTTCCCCTTCCGAAGCGGGGGGGCGGGATACGCAGTATTTT.

J is TRBJ1-2 and V is TRBV7-3; D not certain. CDR1 is SGHTA and CDR2 is FQGTGA in the germline V gene. Between the trimmed V and J ends, which lost 1 base and 6 bases, there was a span of 9 bases. The CDR3 spans 13 residues. CDR3 residues: CASSLMGGDGYTF. The CDR3 DNA reads as TGTGCCAGCAGCTTAATGGGTGGGGATGGCTACACCTTC.

The chain couples TRBV9 to TRBJ1-1; D not certain. The CDR3 sequence is 12 residues long. Trimming shortened V by 2 bases and J by 1 base, and 3 bases separated the two germline ends. The germline CDR1 and CDR2 sequences are SGDLS and YYNGEE. The CDR3 DNA reads TGTGCCAGCAGCGTTGCGAACACTGAAGCTTTCTTT. Its translation: CASSVANTEAFF.

The V and J genes are TRBV7-9 and TRBJ2-1, with a weak D call TRBD2 (5 bases). The V gene lost 6 bases and the J gene lost 9 bases, with 15 bases spanning the gap. CDR3 length: 13 amino acids. CDR1 SEHNR and CDR2 FQNEAQ come from the germline V gene (reference sequence). CDR3 protein: CASRWTDGGEQFF. The CDR3 DNA sequence: TGTGCCAGCAGGTGGACCGACGGAGGTGAGCAGTTCTTC.

The rearrangement uses TRBV6-4 and TRBJ2-1; 8 nucleotides match TRBD2. The CDR3 has 16 amino acids. J was trimmed by 0 bases and V by 3 bases; bases with no gene match: 4. Per the germline V gene, CDR1 is MRHNA and CDR2 is SNTAGT. The CDR3 here is CASSELAESSYNEQFF. CDR3 nucleotide sequence: TGTGCCAGCAGTGAACTAGCGGAGAGCTCCTACAATGAGCAGTTCTTC.

The rearrangement links TRBV5-6 to TRBJ1-1, with unresolved D. V was pared by 5 bases and J by 6 bases, with 14 bases between. The CDR3 extends over 13 amino acids. Germline V CDR1 and CDR2: SGHDT, YYEEEE. This chain's CDR3 is CASSHRHFPEAFF. DNA of the CDR3: TGTGCCAGCAGTCACAGACACTTCCCTGAAGCTTTCTTT.

The chain is built from TRBV4-1 and TRBJ2-5; the match to TRBD1 covers 11 bases. Germline values: CDR1 MGHRA, CDR2 YSYEKL. The trim removed 1 base at V and 3 bases at J, leaving 4 bases unmatched. The CDR3 sequence is 16 residues long. The CDR3 sequence is CASSQGQGQGEETQYF. The CDR3 DNA reads TGCGCCAGCAGCCAAGGCCAGGGACAGGGGGAAGAGACCCAGTACTTC.

This rearrangement joins TRBV6-5 to TRBJ2-7; D is unresolved. Trimming removed 6 bases from V and 4 bases from J, with 16 bases in between. This CDR3 region has 14 residues. Germline loops: CDR1 MNHEY, CDR2 SVGAGI. DNA for the CDR3: TGTGCCAGCAGGGGATATAATTCGGGTTACGAGCAGTACTTC. Protein sequence: CASRGYNSGYEQYF.

CDR3 sequence reads: CATALLAGGPNEQFF. CDR3 sequence (DNA): TGTGCCACGGCTCTCCTAGCGGGGGGACCCAATGAGCAGTTCTTC. This chain links TRBV12-5 with TRBJ2-1; TRBD2 matches 11 bases. The germline V gene has CDR1 LGHNT and CDR2 FRNRAP. This CDR3 has 15 residues.

This clone was recorded a few times. The J gene is TRBJ2-7, the V gene TRBV6-2 or TRBV6-3; no clear D. V was cut by 6 bases and J by 3 bases, with 27 bases left in between. Germline V lookup: CDR1 MNHEY, CDR2 SVGEGT. The CDR3 spans 18 residues. This CDR3 is CASSPGSGYSGANYEQYF. The DNA of the CDR3 is TGTGCCAGCAGCCCCGGGTCCGGCTATAGTGGAGCGAACTACGAGCAGTACTTC.

V usage is TRBV4-1 and J usage is TRBJ2-5; D tentatively reads TRBD1 or TRBD2 (5 bases each). Between the trimmed V and J ends, which lost 5 bases and 2 bases, there was a span of 12 bases. The germline V gene encodes CDR1 MGHRA and CDR2 YSYEKL. The CDR3 is made up of 14 amino acids. CDR3 sequence: CASSNHRTQETQYF. The CDR3 DNA sequence: TGCGCCAGCAGCAATCACAGGACTCAAGAGACCCAGTACTTC.